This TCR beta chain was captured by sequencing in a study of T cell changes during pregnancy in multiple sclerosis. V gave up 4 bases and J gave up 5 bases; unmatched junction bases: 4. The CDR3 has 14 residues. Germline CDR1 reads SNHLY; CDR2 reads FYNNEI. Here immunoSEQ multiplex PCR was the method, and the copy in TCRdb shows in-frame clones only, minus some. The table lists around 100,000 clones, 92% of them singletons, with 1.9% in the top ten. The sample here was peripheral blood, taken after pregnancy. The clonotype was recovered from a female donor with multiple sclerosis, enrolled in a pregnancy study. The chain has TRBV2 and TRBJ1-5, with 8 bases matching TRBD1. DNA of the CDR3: TGTGCCAGCAGTGTTGGACAGGGCTATCAGCCCCAGCATTTT. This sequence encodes CASSVGQGYQPQHF.